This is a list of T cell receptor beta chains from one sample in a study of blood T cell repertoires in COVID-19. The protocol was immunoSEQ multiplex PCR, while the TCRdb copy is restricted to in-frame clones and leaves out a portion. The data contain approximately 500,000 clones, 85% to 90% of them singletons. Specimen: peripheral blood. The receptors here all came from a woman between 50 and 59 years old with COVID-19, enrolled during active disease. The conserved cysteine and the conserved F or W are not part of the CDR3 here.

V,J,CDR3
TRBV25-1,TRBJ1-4,ASSDTASDEKLF
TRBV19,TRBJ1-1,ASSPGIGAF
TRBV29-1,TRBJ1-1,SVDRGFKAF
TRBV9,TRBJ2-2,ASSAIAGVNTGELF
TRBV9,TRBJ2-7,ASSPQPTGIGNEQY
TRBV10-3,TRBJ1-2,AIGVSDSNYGYT
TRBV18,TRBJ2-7,ASSLQGSSYEQY
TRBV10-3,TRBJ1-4,AISESSRTGDEKLF
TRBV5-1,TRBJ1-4,ASSRDSRNEKLF
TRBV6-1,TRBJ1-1,ASSVTMMDREDTEAF
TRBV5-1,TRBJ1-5,ASSLAPGQPQH
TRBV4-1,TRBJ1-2,ASSQDMSGSLHYGYT
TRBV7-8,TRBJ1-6,ASSDLNNSPLH
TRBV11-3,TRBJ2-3,ASSLTQGYTDTQY
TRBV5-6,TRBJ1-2,ASSSVGGYGYT
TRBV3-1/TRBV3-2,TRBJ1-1,ASTRTGEAF
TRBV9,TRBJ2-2,ASSAGGAWDTGELF
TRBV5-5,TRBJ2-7,ASSFDRGPYEQY
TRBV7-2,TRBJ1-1,ASSLGQGQVAF